Sequencing of this TCR beta chain was carried out in a study of control samples from healthy donors and cancer patients. Germline CDR1 and CDR2: SGHTS and YDEGEE. The V end lost 6 bases, the J end lost 4 bases, and 11 bases lay between the germline ends. This CDR3 region has 13 residues. The repertoire was sequenced with immunoSEQ multiplex PCR; TCRdb's copy has only in-frame clones and lacks some. The sample lists 150,000 or so clones, 80% to 95% occurring once. This clonotype was obtained from a man aged 18 to 29 in good health. The rearrangement joins TRBV5-8 to TRBJ1-5; no definite D call. Material: blood. The CDR3 DNA reads as TGTGCCAGCAAGCTGGGAGTAAATCAGCCCCAGCATTTT. It yields the protein CASKLGVNQPQHF.